This section outlines one T cell receptor (beta chain) sequence together with its context. Cohort assignment relied on participant-reported clinical history. This sample was taken from a study of blood T cell repertoires in COVID-19. Study processing details: Nucleated cell counts were estimated from reference gene primer amplification. TCRdb keeps only in-frame clones here, not all; method: immunoSEQ multiplex PCR. Clonal size and the V and J genes are those of that table, whereas D and trimming came from the DNA. The table shows about 270,000 clones, with around 89% occurring only once. This CDR3 is built from 17 residues. The V and J ends lost 5 bases and 6 bases respectively, with 20 bases between them. CDR1 is MDHEN and CDR2 is SYDVKM in the germline V gene.

Sequencing input: PBMCs or T cells enriched from blood (not recorded which). The clonotype comes from a woman aged 40 to 55 with acute COVID-19. The rearrangement links TRBV28 to TRBJ2-6; no firm D call. The DNA of the CDR3 is TGTGCCAGCAGTCCCGCCGCTATTGCCCCCCAGGCCAACGTCCTGACTTTC. Its translation: CASSPAAIAPQANVLTF.